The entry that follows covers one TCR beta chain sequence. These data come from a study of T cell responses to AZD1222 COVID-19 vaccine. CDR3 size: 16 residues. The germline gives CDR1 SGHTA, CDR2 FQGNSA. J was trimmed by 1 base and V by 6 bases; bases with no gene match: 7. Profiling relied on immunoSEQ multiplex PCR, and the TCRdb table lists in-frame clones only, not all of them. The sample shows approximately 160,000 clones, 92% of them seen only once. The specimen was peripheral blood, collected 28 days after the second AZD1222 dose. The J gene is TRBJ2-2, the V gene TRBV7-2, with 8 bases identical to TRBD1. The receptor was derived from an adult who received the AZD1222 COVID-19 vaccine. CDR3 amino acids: CASRQTGTGNTGELFF. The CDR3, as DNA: TGTGCCAGCAGGCAGACCGGGACAGGGAACACCGGGGAGCTGTTTTTT.